The text below deals with one TCR beta chain. The antigen remains undetermined. The data originate from a study of shared clonotypes between healthy human individuals. V dropped 2 bases and J dropped 2 bases, with 9 bases sitting between them. The CDR3 loop spans 14 amino acids. Germline V gene lookup returns CDR1 MNHNY and CDR2 SVGAGI (reference sequence). Study-wide findings and caveats: For sorted subsets, rarefaction showed incomplete sequencing despite large depth.

Authors' processing steps: As immunoSEQ supplied junction-only sequences (without quality scores), filtering differed. Data came from immunoSEQ multiplex PCR; TCRdb stores just in-frame clones and leaves some out. V and J calls and clone size are given by that table; D and trimming were obtained from the DNA. This sample has 1.5 million to 1.9 million clones, with around 98% found just once. This receptor was taken from a man aged 30-40 years in good health. Sample: naive CD4+ T cells sorted from blood. Subset reported: CD45RA+ positively selected. This sequence joins TRBV6-6 and TRBJ1-2; possibly TRBD1 for D (5 bases). CDR3 loop: CASSYGGENYGYTF. DNA of the CDR3: TGTGCCAGCAGTTACGGGGGGGAGAACTATGGCTACACCTTC.